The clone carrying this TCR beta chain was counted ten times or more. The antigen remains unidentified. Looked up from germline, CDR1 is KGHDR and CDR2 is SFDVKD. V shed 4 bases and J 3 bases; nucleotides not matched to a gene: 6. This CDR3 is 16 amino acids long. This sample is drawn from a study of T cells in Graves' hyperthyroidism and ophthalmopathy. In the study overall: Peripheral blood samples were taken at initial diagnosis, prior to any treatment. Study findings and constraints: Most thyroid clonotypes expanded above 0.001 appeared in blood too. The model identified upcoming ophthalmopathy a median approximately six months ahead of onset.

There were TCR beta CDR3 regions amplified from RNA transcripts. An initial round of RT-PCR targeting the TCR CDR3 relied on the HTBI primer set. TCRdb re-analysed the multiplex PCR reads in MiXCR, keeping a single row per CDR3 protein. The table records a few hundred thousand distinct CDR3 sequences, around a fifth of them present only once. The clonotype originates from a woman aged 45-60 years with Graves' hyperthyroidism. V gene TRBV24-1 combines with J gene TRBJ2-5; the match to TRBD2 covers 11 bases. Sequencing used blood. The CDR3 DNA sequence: TGTGCCACCAGTGACCCCGGGACTAGCGGCAAAGAGACCCAGTACTTC. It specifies CATSDPGTSGKETQYF.